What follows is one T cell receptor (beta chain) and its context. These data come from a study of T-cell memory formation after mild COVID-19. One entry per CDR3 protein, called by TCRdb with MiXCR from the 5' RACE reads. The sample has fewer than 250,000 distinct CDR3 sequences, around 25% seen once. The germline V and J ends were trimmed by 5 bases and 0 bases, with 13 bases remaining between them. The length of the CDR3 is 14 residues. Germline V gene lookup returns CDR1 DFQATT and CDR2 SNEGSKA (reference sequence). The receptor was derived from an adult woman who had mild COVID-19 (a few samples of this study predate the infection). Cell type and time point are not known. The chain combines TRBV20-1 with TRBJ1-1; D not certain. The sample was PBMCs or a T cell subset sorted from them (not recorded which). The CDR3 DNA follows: TGCAGTGCTCCAGAGGACGGTTTGAACACTGAAGCTTTCTTT. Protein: CSAPEDGLNTEAFF.